This note documents a single T cell receptor beta chain sequence. Its target is not known. Deletions cut 0 bases from V and 3 bases from J, with 9 bases between. Germline V lookup: CDR1 MRHNA, CDR2 SNTAGT. This CDR3 spans 15 amino acids. Clones were sequenced by immunoSEQ multiplex PCR, and TCRdb holds only the in-frame ones, with some missing. The table includes about 35,000 clones, roughly 85% detected once. The data derive from a study of OX40 agonist ivuxolimab in advanced cancers. Study at large: Prior checkpoint blockade (anti-PD-1, anti-PD-L1 or anti-CTLA-4) was permitted; about 40% had it. General study findings and limits: Certain nonresponding patients likewise had low normalized T-cell clonal expansion. Blood T cells, both CD4+ and CD8+, expanded clonally by week 6 at 0.1 to 3.0 mg/kg.

This receptor was obtained from an adult with an advanced solid tumor such as melanoma, head and neck, liver or kidney cancer. The V call is TRBV6-4, the J call TRBJ1-5, with unresolved D. Sample: CD4+ or CD8+ T cells sorted from blood, taken in a trial of the OX40 agonist ivuxolimab. The CDR3 spells CASSDSGENNQPQHF. The CDR3 bases are TGTGCCAGCAGTGACTCCGGGGAGAACAATCAGCCCCAGCATTTT.